This T cell receptor (beta chain) was recovered during a study of brain T cells in children with intractable seizures. Points from the study as a whole: Patients' HCMV serostatus was unknown; virus specificity rests on CDR3 similarity alone. Clones missing pre-surgery may reflect undersampling of that blood sample.

Germline values: CDR1 MGHDK, CDR2 SYGVNS. The CDR3 loop spans 12 amino acids. Deletions cut 8 bases from V and 9 bases from J, with 14 bases between. Noted time point: blood from clinic visit 5 months post-surgery; TSC patient then seizure free. The sequenced cases were selected for having the highest brain T cell transcript signatures. Pre-surgery treatment included at least one anti-epileptic drug. With regard to this clone: Its matching antigen is unknown.

Some clones are missing from TCRdb's copy, which holds only in-frame ones; the method was immunoSEQ multiplex PCR. Among about 340,000 clones listed, about 93% were seen once. This TCR came from a boy younger than two with tuberous sclerosis and intractable seizures. This sample comprised peripheral blood, obtained 5 to 6 months after surgery. The chain links TRBV25-1 to TRBJ2-1; D is undetermined. The CDR3 DNA reads TGTGCCAGCCGAAGTGGTGGCAGTGAGCAGTTCTTC. It codes for CASRSGGSEQFF. Looking up the rest from reference TRBV25-1 and TRBJ2-1 gives the full variable domain: EADIYQTPRYLVIGTGKKITLECSQTMGHDKMYWYQQDPGMELHLIHYSYGVNSTEKGDLSSESTVSRIRTEHFPLTLESARPSHTSQYLCASRSGGSEQFFGPGTRLTVL.